The 11 T cell receptor beta chains below were found in one sample sequenced in a study of shared clonotypes between healthy human individuals. Clones were read by immunoSEQ multiplex PCR, and TCRdb kept only the in-frame ones, dropping some. The table has hundreds of thousands of clones, approximately 96% seen once; the top ten hold 0.095% to 0.13%. Terminally differentiated effector memory CD45RA+ cells were excluded by CCR7 positive selection of CD45RO-negative cells. Material for sequencing was naive CD8+ T cells sorted from blood. The receptors were sampled from a woman in her thirties in good health.

The V and J genes are TRBV6-1 and TRBJ2-7, with D tentatively TRBD1 (5 bases). Trimming removed 5 bases at V and 4 bases at J, with 18 bases between. Germline V CDR1 and CDR2: MNHNS, SASEGT. The CDR3 is 15 amino acids. The CDR3 loop reads CASSTGINPSYEQYF. The CDR3 DNA reads as TGTGCCAGCAGTACAGGAATCAACCCCTCATACGAGCAGTACTTC.

The rearrangement uses TRBV6-1 and TRBJ1-5, with TRBD1 matching over 9 bases. The CDR3 has 15 amino acids. Germline lookup yields CDR1 MNHNS and CDR2 SASEGT. V shed 5 bases, J shed 4 bases, and the junction held 6 bases outside the gene matches. The CDR3 protein is CASSSTGTGNQPQHF. The CDR3 nucleotides read TGTGCCAGCAGTTCCACCGGGACAGGGAATCAGCCCCAGCATTTT.

This sequence joins TRBV28 and TRBJ2-1; 8 nucleotides agree with TRBD2. The CDR3 spans 16 residues. V trimming: 4 bases; J trimming: 5 bases; junction bases outside the gene matches: 10. The germline CDR1 and CDR2 sequences are MDHEN and SYDVKM. The DNA for the CDR3 is TGTGCCAGCAGTTCCCCGCGGGAGGTTCGGAACAATGAGCAGTTCTTC. Translated: CASSSPREVRNNEQFF.

The V call is TRBV9, the J call TRBJ1-4; 9 positions agree with TRBD1. This CDR3 is 14 amino acids long. Per germline, CDR1 SGDLS and CDR2 YYNGEE. Trimming took 5 bases from V and 10 from J; bases not matched to a gene: 9. CDR3 in DNA: TGTGCCAGCAGTGACACAGGGGGCTCTGGAAAACTGTTTTTT. Its protein product is CASSDTGGSGKLFF.

The chain combines TRBV2 with TRBJ1-1; a weak D match, TRBD1 (6 bases). This CDR3 contains 14 residues. CDR1 SNHLY and CDR2 FYNNEI come from the germline V gene. The ends were cut back, 6 bases at V and 3 bases at J, with 14 bases in the middle. The CDR3 reads CASSDGGGDTEAFF. DNA of the CDR3: TGTGCCAGCAGCGACGGGGGCGGGGACACTGAAGCTTTCTTT.

In the case of this clone: The junction departs from the called germline gene at one end, perhaps through a read error. V is TRBV5-1 and J is TRBJ2-1; TRBD1 or TRBD2 may be the D gene (5 bases each). Germline assignment: CDR1 SGHRS and CDR2 YFSETQ. The CDR3 is made up of 15 amino acids. The CDR3 sequence: CASSLGPLTGNEQFF. CDR3 nucleotide sequence: TGCGCCAGCAGTTTGGGACCCCTCACCGGCAATGAGCAGTTCTTC.

The chain carries TRBV27 and TRBJ2-3, with TRBD1 as a possible D gene (6 bases). V lost 6 bases and J 0 bases, leaving 16 bases between the germline ends. This CDR3 spans 16 amino acids. CDR1 MNHEY and CDR2 SMNVEV come from the germline V gene (reference sequence). CDR3 nucleotides: TGTGCCAGCAGGACGGGCGTCGGACAGAGCACAGATACGCAGTATTTT. As protein: CASRTGVGQSTDTQYF.

The chain couples TRBV12-5 to TRBJ2-7; no reliable D call. Trimming took 1 base from V and 3 from J, leaving 7 bases between them. CDR3 length: 13 amino acids. Germline V gene data show CDR1 as LGHNT and CDR2 as FRNRAP. The CDR3 region is CASGLDLDYEQYF. DNA of the CDR3: TGTGCTAGTGGTTTGGACCTAGACTACGAGCAGTACTTC.

V is TRBV28 and J is TRBJ1-5, with D unresolved. From germline, CDR1 is MDHEN and CDR2 SYDVKM. V lost 3 bases, J lost 0 bases, and 15 bases lay in between. CDR3 length: 17 amino acids. The CDR3 nucleotides are TGTGCCAGCAGTTTGGGCGCCGTCCGGGATAGCAATCAGCCCCAGCATTTT. This sequence encodes CASSLGAVRDSNQPQHF.

A single count supports this clone. The gene calls are TRBV5-6 and TRBJ2-4, with D possibly TRBD1 on 5 matching bases. V lost 1 base to trimming and J lost 0 bases, with 11 bases between them. The length of the CDR3 is 16 residues. Germline V gives CDR1 SGHDT, CDR2 YYEEEE. DNA of the CDR3: TGTGCCAGCAGCTTGAGGCAGGGTCTAGCCAAAAACATTCAGTACTTC. This translates into CASSLRQGLAKNIQYF.

This clone was counted a few times. The chain combines TRBV5-6 with TRBJ1-2; weak D call: TRBD1 (6 bases). The ends were cut back, 3 bases at V and 4 bases at J, with 19 bases in the middle. CDR3 length equals 16 residues. Per germline, CDR1 SGHDT and CDR2 YYEEEE. CDR3 coding DNA: TGTGCCAGCAGCTCCCACGACAGGACCCCCCTCTATGGCTACACCTTC. It yields the protein CASSSHDRTPLYGYTF.